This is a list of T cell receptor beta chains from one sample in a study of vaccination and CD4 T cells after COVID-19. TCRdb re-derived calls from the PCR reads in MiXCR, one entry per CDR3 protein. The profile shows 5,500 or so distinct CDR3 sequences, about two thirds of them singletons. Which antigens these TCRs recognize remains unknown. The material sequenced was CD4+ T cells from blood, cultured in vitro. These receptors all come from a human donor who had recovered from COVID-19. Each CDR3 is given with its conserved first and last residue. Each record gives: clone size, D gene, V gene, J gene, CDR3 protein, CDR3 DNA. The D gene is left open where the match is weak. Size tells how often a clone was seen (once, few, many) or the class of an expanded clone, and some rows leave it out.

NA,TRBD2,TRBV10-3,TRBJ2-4,CAISQGGDNIQYF,TGTGCCATCAGTCAGGGAGGGGACAACATTCAGTACTTC
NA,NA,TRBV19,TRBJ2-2,CASSIPNTGELFF,TGTGCCAGTAGTATACCCAACACCGGGGAGCTGTTTTTT
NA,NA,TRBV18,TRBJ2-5,CASSPPTTQETQYF,TGTGCCAGCTCACCACCAACAACCCAAGAGACCCAGTACTTC
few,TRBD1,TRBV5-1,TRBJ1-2,CASSSGAGGDYGYTF,TGCGCCAGCAGCTCAGGGGCAGGGGGCGACTATGGCTACACCTTC
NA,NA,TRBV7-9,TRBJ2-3,CASSLRGELFTDTQYF,TGTGCCAGCAGCTTGAGGGGGGAGCTTTTCACAGATACGCAGTATTTT
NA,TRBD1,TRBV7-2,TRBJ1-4,CASSLTGDGGEKLFF,TGTGCCAGCAGCTTAACAGGGGATGGTGGTGAAAAACTGTTTTTT
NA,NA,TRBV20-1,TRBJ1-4,CERPGGVVKLFF,TGCGAAAGGCCCGGAGGGGTAGTAAAACTGTTTTTT
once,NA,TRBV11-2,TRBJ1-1,CASSYQGSVTEAFF,TGTGCCAGCAGCTATCAGGGAAGTGTCACTGAAGCTTTCTTT
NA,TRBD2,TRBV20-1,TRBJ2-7,CSAPPPTSGRVYEQYF,TGCAGTGCTCCGCCCCCGACTAGCGGGAGGGTCTACGAGCAGTACTTC
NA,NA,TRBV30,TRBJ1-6,CAWSLELPLHF,TGTGCCTGGAGTCTTGAACTACCCCTCCACTTT
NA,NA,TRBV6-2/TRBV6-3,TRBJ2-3,CASSYGDTQYF,TGTGCCAGCAGTTATGGAGATACGCAGTATTTT
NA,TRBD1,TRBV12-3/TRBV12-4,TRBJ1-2,CASSFRTGVNYGYTF,TGTGCCAGCAGTTTCCGGACAGGGGTAAACTATGGCTACACCTTC
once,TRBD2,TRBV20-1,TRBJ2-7,CSASSLPTSGAIRSYEQYF,TGCAGTGCTAGTTCCCTGCCGACTAGCGGGGCCATCCGCTCCTACGAGCAGTACTTC
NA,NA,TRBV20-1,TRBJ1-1,CSANRNDRNTEAFF,TGCAGTGCTAATCGAAACGACAGGAACACTGAAGCTTTCTTT
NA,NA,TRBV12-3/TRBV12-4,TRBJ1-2,CAIRPGHGEGGYTF,TGTGCCATCCGGCCCGGACACGGGGAAGGTGGCTACACCTTC